This TCR beta chain appears in the sequencing data of a study of early T cells in non-severe SARS-CoV-2 infection. Trimming stripped 7 bases from V and 0 bases from J, with 12 bases between. The germline CDR1 and CDR2 sequences are ENHRY and SYGVKD. This CDR3 region has 14 residues. This clonotype occurred many times. Researchers attached unique molecular identifiers to individual cDNA molecules. MiXCR, run by TCRdb on the 5' RACE reads, gives a single entry per CDR3 protein. Of some 28,000 distinct CDR3 sequences detected, approximately 4.3% appear once; the ten largest clones hold around 10%. The sequencing sample was made of whole blood. V is TRBV10-3 and J is TRBJ1-1; perhaps TRBD1 as D (5 bases). The receptor comes from an adult who was a healthcare worker with PCR-confirmed SARS-CoV-2 infection or an uninfected control (not recorded which). CDR3 loop: CAIKGGGVNTEAFF. The DNA of the CDR3 is TGTGCCATCAAGGGTGGGGGAGTGAACACTGAAGCTTTCTTT.